A single T cell receptor beta chain is shown here with its context. The sample comes from a study of technical replicates of blood from several donors. V lost 4 bases to trimming and J lost 1 base, with 12 bases between them. Per the germline V gene, CDR1 is SGHKS and CDR2 is YYEKEE (reference sequence). The CDR3 is 15 amino acids. TCRdb's table, derived via immunoSEQ multiplex PCR, lists solely in-frame clones and lacks some. The sample contains about 83,000 clones, around 94% of which appear only once. The TCR comes from a human donor in good health. This sequence joins TRBV5-5 and TRBJ2-1; a weak D match, TRBD1 (5 bases). Sequenced material: T cells isolated from PBMCs. The DNA for the CDR3 is TGTGCCAGCAGCCGCTCGACAGCTTCCTACAATGAGCAGTTCTTC. Its protein is CASSRSTASYNEQFF.